The T cell receptor beta chain under discussion was sequenced for a study of blood T cell repertoires in COVID-19. Residents of about two dozen US areas, aged about 18 to 100 years, made up the participants. Participant reports of clinical history set cohort assignment. Methods used by the authors: Researchers report that nucleated cell counts were estimated from reference gene primer amplification. Measured with immunoSEQ multiplex PCR; TCRdb has only the in-frame clones, and not every one. Clonal size and the V and J genes are those of that table, whereas D and trimming came from the DNA. The repertoire holds roughly 220,000 clones, with roughly nine tenths as singletons. Germline assignment: CDR1 SGHTA and CDR2 FQGNSA. CDR3 length: 16 amino acids. The V gene lost 1 base and the J gene lost 1 base, with 12 bases spanning the gap.

Sequencing was carried out using PBMCs or T cells enriched from blood (not recorded which). V gene TRBV7-2 combines with J gene TRBJ2-3; maybe TRBD1 (7 bases). The source is a woman aged 25 to 39 who had recovered from COVID-19. The CDR3 sequence is CASSLVQGEGTDTQYF. CDR3 bases: TGTGCCAGCAGCTTAGTCCAGGGGGAGGGCACAGATACGCAGTATTTT.